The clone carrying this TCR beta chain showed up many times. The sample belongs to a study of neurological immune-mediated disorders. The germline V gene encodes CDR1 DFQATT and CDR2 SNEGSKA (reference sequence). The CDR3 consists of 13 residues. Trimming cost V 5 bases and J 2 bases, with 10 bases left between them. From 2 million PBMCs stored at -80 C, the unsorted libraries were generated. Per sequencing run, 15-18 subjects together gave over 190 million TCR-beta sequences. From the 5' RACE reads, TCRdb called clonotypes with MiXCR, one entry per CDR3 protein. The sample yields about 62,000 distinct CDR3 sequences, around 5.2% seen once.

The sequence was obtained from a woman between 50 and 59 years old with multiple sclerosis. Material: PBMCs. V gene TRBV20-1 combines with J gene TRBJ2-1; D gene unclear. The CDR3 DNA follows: TGCAGTGCTCCCAGACAAACCTACAATGAGCAGTTCTTC. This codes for CSAPRQTYNEQFF.